The TCR beta chain described here comes from a study of radiotherapy plus CTLA-4 blockade in lung cancer. Study-level findings and limits: Clones of tumor-derived TCRs expanded in blood after radiotherapy plus ipilimumab. Reports identified early blood T cell clone dynamics, with interferon-beta, as the best response predictor.

With 0 bases removed from V and 0 bases from J, the gap between germline ends came to 6 bases. Germline assignment: CDR1 SGDLS and CDR2 YYNGEE. CDR3 size: 14 residues. Generated by immunoSEQ multiplex PCR, the TCRdb table keeps only in-frame clones and is missing some. The sample lists approximately 33,000 clones, around 80% occurring once. As concerns this clone: What it binds is not known.

V is TRBV9 and J is TRBJ2-5; D gene ambiguous. The specimen was peripheral blood, collected from a patient treated with radiotherapy plus ipilimumab. This TCR derives from a human donor with non-small cell lung cancer who had stable disease on radiotherapy plus ipilimumab. In DNA form, the CDR3 reads TGTGCCAGCAGCGTAGGGATCTACCAAGAGACCCAGTACTTC. Protein product: CASSVGIYQETQYF. Full variable domain (missing parts from reference TRBV9 and TRBJ2-5): DSGVTQTPKHLITATGQRVTLRCSPRSGDLSVYWYQQSLDQGLQFLIQYYNGEERAKGNILERFSAQQFPDLHSELNLSSLELGDSALYFCASSVGIYQETQYFGPGTRLLVL.